The rows below give T cell receptor beta chains drawn from one sample of a study of radiotherapy plus CTLA-4 blockade in lung cancer. Clones were sequenced by immunoSEQ multiplex PCR, and TCRdb holds only the in-frame ones, with some missing. The sample includes around 40,000 clones, 70% to 80% seen only once; the top ten take approximately 9.9%. The sequencing used peripheral blood, collected from a patient treated with radiotherapy plus ipilimumab. Receptors were obtained from a human donor with non-small cell lung cancer who had stable disease on radiotherapy plus ipilimumab. Both conserved end residues are part of each CDR3. A D gene is named only where the DNA matches it firmly. The size of a clone is reported for some rows only, either as once, few or many, or as a class for expanded clones.

clone_size	j_call	d_call	v_call	cdr3_nt	cdr3_aa
.	TRBJ1-2	.	TRBV5-1	TGCGCCAGCAGCTCGGGAGGCGAGCCTGTCGTCTATGGCTACACCTTC	CASSSGGEPVVYGYTF
.	TRBJ1-4	TRBD1	TRBV19	TGTGCCAGTAGTGAAACGACAGGGGTTCCGTCAAAACTGTTTTTT	CASSETTGVPSKLFF
.	TRBJ2-3	.	TRBV5-1	TGCGCCAGCAGCTTGGATCAGGGCTGGGGCACAGATACGCAGTATTTT	CASSLDQGWGTDTQYF
.	TRBJ1-6	TRBD1	TRBV5-1	TGCGCCAGCAGCCACGGGCGACAGGGAAGTAATTCACCCCTCCACTTT	CASSHGRQGSNSPLHF
.	TRBJ1-2	TRBD1	TRBV5-1	TGCGCCAGCAGCTTGGCAGGGGGAGAGGTCTATGGCTACACCTTC	CASSLAGGEVYGYTF
.	TRBJ2-1	.	TRBV29-1	TGCAGCGTTGATGGCGGGGCCACCTACAATGAGCAGTTCTTC	CSVDGGATYNEQFF
few	TRBJ1-2	TRBD1	TRBV2	TGTGCCAGCAGCGCGGACAGGGGGCAGGGAGGCTACACCTTC	CASSADRGQGGYTF
once	TRBJ2-3	.	TRBV2	TGTGCCAGCTTGCAGGGTGGGGATACGCAGTATTTT	CASLQGGDTQYF
.	TRBJ2-1	.	TRBV7-9	TGTGCCAGCAGCTTATCCCAGGTGTCCGATGAGCAGTTCTTC	CASSLSQVSDEQFF
few	TRBJ1-2	TRBD1	TRBV29-1	TGCAGCGGCGCACGACAGGGCAGCTATGGCTACACCTTC	CSGARQGSYGYTF
once	TRBJ1-2	TRBD1	TRBV27	TGTGCCAGCAGATCCGGACAGGCCGTTAACTATGGCTACACCTTC	CASRSGQAVNYGYTF
few	TRBJ2-3	TRBD1	TRBV10-1	TGCGCCAGCAGCCGGGACAGGGGCTGGGGTACGCAGTATTTT	CASSRDRGWGTQYF
.	TRBJ1-2	.	TRBV4-2	TGTGCCAGCAGCCAAGGGGTAGGGGTTGGCTATGGCTACACCTTC	CASSQGVGVGYGYTF
few	TRBJ1-5	.	TRBV6-5	TGTGCCAGCAGTGCGGGGTCGCCCCAGCATTTT	CASSAGSPQHF
.	TRBJ1-4	TRBD1	TRBV5-1	TGCGCCAGCAGCTTTACCGGGACAGGGTATGAAAAACTGTTTTTT	CASSFTGTGYEKLFF
.	TRBJ1-3	.	TRBV10-2	TGCGCCAGCAGTCCACAGTCTGGAAACACCATATATTTT	CASSPQSGNTIYF
few	TRBJ2-7	.	TRBV6-1	TGTGCCAGCAGTGAAGTGTTGGTACAGGGTTCGTCCTACGAGCAGTACTTC	CASSEVLVQGSSYEQYF
.	TRBJ1-1	.	TRBV5-1	TGCGCCAGCAGCTTGGTCGCAGGGGCTACTGAAGCTTTCTTT	CASSLVAGATEAFF
.	TRBJ2-1	.	TRBV6-5	TGTGCCAGCAGTTATTCGGGGTGGGATGAGCAGTTCTTC	CASSYSGWDEQFF
.	TRBJ2-1	TRBD2	TRBV7-2	TGTGCCAGCAGCAAGACTAGCGGGTCCTACAATGAGCAGTTCTTC	CASSKTSGSYNEQFF
.	TRBJ2-4	.	TRBV18	TGTGCCAGCTCACCAGGCAGGGACAAAAACATTCAGTACTTC	CASSPGRDKNIQYF
.	TRBJ2-5	TRBD1	TRBV5-1	TGCGCCAGCAGCTGGACAGGGCGGCGCGAGACCCAGTACTTC	CASSWTGRRETQYF
.	TRBJ2-7	TRBD1	TRBV6-6	TGTGCCAGCAGTCCAGGGACAGGGGGGAACTACGAGCAGTACTTC	CASSPGTGGNYEQYF
.	TRBJ2-2	.	TRBV12-5	TGTGCTAGTGCCCCAGGAATAAACACCGGGGAGCTGTTTTTT	CASAPGINTGELFF
.	TRBJ2-3	TRBD2	TRBV29-1	TGCAGCTCAAGGGCTAGCGGGGTGATAGATACGCAGTATTTT	CSSRASGVIDTQYF